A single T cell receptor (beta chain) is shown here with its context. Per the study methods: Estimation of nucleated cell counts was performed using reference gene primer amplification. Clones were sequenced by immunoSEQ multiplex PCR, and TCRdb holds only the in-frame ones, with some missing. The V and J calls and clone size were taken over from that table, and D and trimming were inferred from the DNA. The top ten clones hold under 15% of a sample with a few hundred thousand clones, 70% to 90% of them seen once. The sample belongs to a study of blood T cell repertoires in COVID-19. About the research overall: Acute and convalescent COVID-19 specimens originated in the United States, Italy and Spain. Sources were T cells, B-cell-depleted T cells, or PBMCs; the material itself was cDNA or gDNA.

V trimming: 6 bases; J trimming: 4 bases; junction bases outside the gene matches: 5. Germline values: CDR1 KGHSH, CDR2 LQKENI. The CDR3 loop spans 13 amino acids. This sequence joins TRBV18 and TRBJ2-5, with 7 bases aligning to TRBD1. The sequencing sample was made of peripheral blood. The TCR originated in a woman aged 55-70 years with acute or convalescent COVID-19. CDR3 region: CASSLTGAETQYF. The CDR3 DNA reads TGTGCCAGCTCCCTAACAGGGGCAGAGACCCAGTACTTC. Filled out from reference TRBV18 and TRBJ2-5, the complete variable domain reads NAGVMQNPRHLVRRRGQEARLRCSPMKGHSHVYWYRQLPEEGLKFMVYLQKENIIDESGMPKERFSAEFPKEGPSILRIQQVVRGDSAAYFCASSLTGAETQYFGPGTRLLVL.